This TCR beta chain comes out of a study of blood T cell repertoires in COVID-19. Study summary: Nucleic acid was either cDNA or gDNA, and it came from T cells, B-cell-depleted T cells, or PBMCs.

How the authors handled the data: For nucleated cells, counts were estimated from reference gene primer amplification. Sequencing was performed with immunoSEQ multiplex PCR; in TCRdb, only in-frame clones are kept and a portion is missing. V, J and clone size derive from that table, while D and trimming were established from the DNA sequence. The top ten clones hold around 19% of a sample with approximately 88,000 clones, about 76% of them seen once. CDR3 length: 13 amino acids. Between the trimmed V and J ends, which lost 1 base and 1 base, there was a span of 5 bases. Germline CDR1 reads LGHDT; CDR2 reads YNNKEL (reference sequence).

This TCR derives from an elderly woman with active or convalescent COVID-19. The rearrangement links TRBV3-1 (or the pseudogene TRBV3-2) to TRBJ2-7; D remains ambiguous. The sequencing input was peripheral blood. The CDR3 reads CASSQVASYEQYF. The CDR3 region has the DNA TGTGCCAGCAGCCAAGTCGCGTCCTACGAGCAGTACTTC.